This T cell receptor beta chain was profiled in a study of long-term antiretroviral therapy in people with HIV. Findings and limits, study-wide: When set beside controls, HIV repertoires had CDR3 length ranges that were narrower. Blood was collected between the mid-2000s and the late 2010s, possibly under older ART regimens.

An immunoSEQ assay, version v3.0, was performed at survey level. Data came from immunoSEQ multiplex PCR; TCRdb stores just in-frame clones and leaves some out. Among about 20,000 clones, around 93% were seen once, and the ten largest hold around 7.1%. On this clone: Its antigen is currently unknown.

The CDR3 totals 14 residues. V lost 5 bases, J lost 1 base, and 11 bases lay in between. Per the germline V gene, CDR1 is SGHVS and CDR2 is FNYEAQ. At least two post-ART and at least one pre-ART PBMC sample were available for each donor. Prior to DNA extraction, the samples held roughly 1-10 million cryopreserved PBMC. The receptor was isolated from a woman aged 45 to 65 with HIV. The chain carries TRBV7-6 and TRBJ1-1; perhaps TRBD1 as D (5 bases). Sequenced here: unsorted PBMCs, sampled 4.4 years after starting antiretroviral therapy. CDR3 DNA sequence: TGTGCCAGCAGCCTTGGACAACCGAACACTGAAGCTTTCTTT. It yields the protein CASSLGQPNTEAFF.